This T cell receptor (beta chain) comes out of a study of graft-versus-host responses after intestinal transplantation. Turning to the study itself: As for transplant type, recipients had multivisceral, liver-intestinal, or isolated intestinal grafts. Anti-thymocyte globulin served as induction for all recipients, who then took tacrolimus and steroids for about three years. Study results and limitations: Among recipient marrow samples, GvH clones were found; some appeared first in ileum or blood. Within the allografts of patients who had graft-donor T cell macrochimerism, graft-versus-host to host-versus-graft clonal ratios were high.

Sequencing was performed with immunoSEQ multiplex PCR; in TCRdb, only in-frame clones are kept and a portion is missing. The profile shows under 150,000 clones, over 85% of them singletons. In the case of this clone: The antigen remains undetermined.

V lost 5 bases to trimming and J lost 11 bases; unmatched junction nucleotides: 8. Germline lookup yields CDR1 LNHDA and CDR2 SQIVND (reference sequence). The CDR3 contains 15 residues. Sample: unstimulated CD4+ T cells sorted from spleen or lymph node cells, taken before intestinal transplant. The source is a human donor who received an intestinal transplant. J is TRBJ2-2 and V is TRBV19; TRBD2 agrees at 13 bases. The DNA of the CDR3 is TGTGCCAGTAGTCCCTGGACTAGCGGGGGAGGCGAGCTGTTTTTT. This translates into CASSPWTSGGGELFF.